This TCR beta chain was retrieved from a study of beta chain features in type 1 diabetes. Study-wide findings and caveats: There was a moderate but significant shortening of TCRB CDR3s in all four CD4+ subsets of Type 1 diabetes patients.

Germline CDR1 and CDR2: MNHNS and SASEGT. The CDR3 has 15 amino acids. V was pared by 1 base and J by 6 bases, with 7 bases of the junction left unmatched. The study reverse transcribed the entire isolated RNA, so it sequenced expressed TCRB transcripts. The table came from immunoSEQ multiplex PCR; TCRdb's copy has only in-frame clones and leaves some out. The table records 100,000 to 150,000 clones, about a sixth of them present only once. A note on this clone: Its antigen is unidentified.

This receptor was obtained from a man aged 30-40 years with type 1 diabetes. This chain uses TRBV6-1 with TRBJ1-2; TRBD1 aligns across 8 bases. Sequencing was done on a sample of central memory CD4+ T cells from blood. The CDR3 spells CASSEDPTGGHGYTF. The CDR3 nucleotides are TGTGCCAGCAGTGAAGACCCCACAGGGGGGCATGGCTACACCTTC.